One and the same sample provided the 16 T cell receptor beta chains below, sequenced in a study of technical replicates of blood from a few donors. Profiling relied on immunoSEQ multiplex PCR, and the TCRdb table lists in-frame clones only, not all of them. This repertoire shows 50,000 or so clones, around nine tenths found once; its top ten account for around 3.6%. The specimen was PBMCs. The receptors come from a human donor in good health. Some clones in this sample may be carry-over from other donors' samples.

This chain connects TRBV6-4 to TRBJ2-1; a possible D gene is TRBD1 (7 bases). Germline CDR1 reads MRHNA; CDR2 reads SNTAGT. The CDR3 contains 14 residues. Trimming stripped 5 bases from V and 10 bases from J, with 18 bases between. The CDR3 bases are TGTGCCAGCAGTAGCACAGGGGAGGTCAGGGAGCAGTTCTTC. Encoded protein: CASSSTGEVREQFF.

The chain carries TRBV13 and TRBJ1-2; D not certain. V shed 5 bases and J shed 4 bases, with 17 bases lying between them. The CDR3 length is 15 residues. Germline V gene sequence: CDR1 PRHDT, CDR2 FYEKMQ (reference sequence). The CDR3 spells CASSQKPVGVYGYTF. The CDR3 nucleotides read TGTGCCAGCAGCCAGAAACCAGTGGGCGTCTATGGCTACACCTTC.

This clone was seen only once. This chain connects TRBV5-4 to TRBJ1-2; 8 nucleotides match TRBD1. The CDR3 runs to 14 residues. V lost 4 bases, J lost 4 bases, and 6 bases stayed unmatched. Germline V gene sequence: CDR1 SGHNT, CDR2 YYREEE (reference sequence). The CDR3 DNA reads TGTGCCAGCAGCAGACTCGACAGGGGCTATGGCTACACCTTC. Translated, it gives CASSRLDRGYGYTF.

V is TRBV5-1 and J is TRBJ1-2; tentative D call: TRBD1 (6 bases). CDR3 length: 13 residues. Trimming left V 4 bases short and J 3 bases short, with 10 bases between. The germline CDR1 and CDR2 sequences are SGHRS and YFSETQ. The CDR3 DNA reads TGCGCCAGCAGCCCACAGGGTGACTATGGCTACACCTTC. Translating it yields CASSPQGDYGYTF.

This clone has only one observation. This chain links TRBV2 with TRBJ1-6; D unclear. The CDR3 runs 15 residues. Germline values: CDR1 SNHLY, CDR2 FYNNEI. Trimming shortened V by 0 bases and J by 7 bases, and 10 bases separated the two germline ends. The CDR3 here is CASSEAPGKNSPLHF. CDR3 bases: TGTGCCAGCAGTGAAGCTCCGGGGAAGAATTCACCCCTCCACTTT.

This chain links TRBV5-1 with TRBJ1-1, with 10 bases identical to TRBD1. V shed 3 bases, J shed 3 bases, and the junction held 2 bases outside the gene matches. The germline V gene encodes CDR1 SGHRS and CDR2 YFSETQ. The CDR3 totals 14 residues. The CDR3 DNA sequence: TGCGCCAGCAGCTGGACAGGGGGTTACACTGAAGCTTTCTTT. It translates to CASSWTGGYTEAFF.

The chain recombines TRBV19 with TRBJ2-2; 8 bases match TRBD1. Germline loops: CDR1 LNHDA, CDR2 SQIVND (reference sequence). The CDR3 covers 14 residues. V shed 5 bases, J shed 5 bases, and the junction held 4 bases outside the gene matches. CDR3 protein: CASSLGQATGELFF. CDR3 in DNA: TGTGCCAGTAGTTTGGGACAGGCGACCGGGGAGCTGTTTTTT.

The V and J genes are TRBV7-8 and TRBJ2-7; D remains unclear. The CDR3 has 14 amino acids. V shed 2 bases and J shed 3 bases, with 11 bases lying between them. Germline V gene lookup returns CDR1 SGHVS and CDR2 FQNEAQ. CDR3 nucleotide sequence: TGTGCCAGCAGCTTAATTAGAGGATACTACGAGCAGTACTTC. Its translation is CASSLIRGYYEQYF.

The chain carries TRBV4-3 and TRBJ2-3; a possible D gene is TRBD2 (6 bases). Trimming stripped 2 bases from V and 6 bases from J, with 12 bases between. The germline CDR1 and CDR2 sequences are LGHNA and YSLEER. The CDR3 extends over 14 amino acids. DNA for the CDR3: TGCGCCAGCAGCCAAAACTGGGCGGGGGATACGCAGTATTTT. Its protein product is CASSQNWAGDTQYF.

The genes are TRBV5-4 and TRBJ2-1, with D possibly being TRBD1 (6 bases). V lost 3 bases, J lost 1 base, and 11 bases lay in between. Germline CDR1 SGHNT, CDR2 YYREEE (reference sequence). The CDR3 runs to 15 residues. CDR3 nucleotides: TGTGCCAGCAGCTCCACAGGGAAATCCTACAATGAGCAGTTCTTC. It encodes CASSSTGKSYNEQFF. Full variable domain (rest looked up from reference TRBV5-4 and TRBJ2-1): ETGVTQSPTHLIKTRGQQVTLRCSSQSGHNTVSWYQQALGQGPQFIFQYYREEENGRGNFPPRFSGLQFPNYSSELNVNALELDDSALYLCASSSTGKSYNEQFFGPGTRLTVL.

This chain links TRBV9 with TRBJ2-3; 7 nucleotides match TRBD2. The J segment lost 5 bases and the V segment lost 4 bases, leaving 19 bases of the junction unmatched. The germline V gene encodes CDR1 SGDLS and CDR2 YYNGEE. The CDR3 runs to 18 residues. CDR3 coding DNA: TGTGCCAGCAGCCCGAAGGTGGGGAGCGGGACTTGGGTAGATACGCAGTATTTT. It specifies CASSPKVGSGTWVDTQYF. Looking up the rest from reference TRBV9 and TRBJ2-3 gives the full variable domain: DSGVTQTPKHLITATGQRVTLRCSPRSGDLSVYWYQQSLDQGLQFLIQYYNGEERAKGNILERFSAQQFPDLHSELNLSSLELGDSALYFCASSPKVGSGTWVDTQYFGPGTRLTVL.

The chain is built from TRBV7-2 and TRBJ1-2; perhaps TRBD1 as D (6 bases). Trimming removed 1 base at V and 7 bases at J, with 22 bases between. Germline-derived CDR1 and CDR2 are SGHTA and FQGNSA. CDR3 length: 17 amino acids. As DNA, the CDR3 is TGTGCCAGCAGCTTAGGTTCATGGACAGTCTTTAATTTTGGCTACACCTTC. Its translation is CASSLGSWTVFNFGYTF.

The chain couples TRBV5-1 to TRBJ1-2; 10 bases align to TRBD1. Germline CDR1 reads SGHRS; CDR2 reads YFSETQ. Trimming at V came to 4 bases and at J to 4 bases, leaving 10 bases not matched to a gene. The CDR3 runs to 16 residues. DNA of the CDR3: TGCGCCAGCAGCCCCTACGGGACAGGGGAAGGCTATGGCTACACCTTC. As protein: CASSPYGTGEGYGYTF.

This chain links TRBV30 with TRBJ1-4; D call uncertain. Germline lookup yields CDR1 GTSNPN and CDR2 SVGIG (reference sequence). The CDR3 is made up of 14 amino acids. V was pared by 1 base and J by 8 bases, with 14 bases between. CDR3 nucleotides: TGTGCCTGGAGTGCCCTGCGGGAGGAAGAAAAACTGTTTTTT. Amino acid sequence: CAWSALREEEKLFF.

V and J are TRBV7-9 and TRBJ2-2; 9 nucleotides align to TRBD1. CDR1 is SEHNR, CDR2 FQNEAQ, per germline (reference sequence). This CDR3 is 16 amino acids long. The V and J ends lost 5 bases and 2 bases, in that order; junction bases with no gene match: 6. CDR3 sequence reads: CASSRDRGLNTGELFF. The DNA for the CDR3 is TGTGCCAGCAGCCGAGACAGGGGGTTAAACACCGGGGAGCTGTTTTTT.

This clone was counted once. The rearrangement links TRBV19 to TRBJ2-5; 9 bases are a match to TRBD2. Looked up from germline, CDR1 is LNHDA and CDR2 is SQIVND (reference sequence). The V gene end was trimmed by 9 bases and the J gene end by 5 bases; junction bases not matched to a gene: 13. The CDR3 loop spans 15 amino acids. The DNA of the CDR3 is TGTGCCAGCAGAAATCCCGGGACTAGCATGGAGACCCAGTACTTC. As protein: CASRNPGTSMETQYF.